The present entry profiles one T cell receptor beta chain with its context. This specimen belongs to a study of T cell changes during pregnancy in multiple sclerosis. Germline V gene sequence: CDR1 SGHAT, CDR2 FQNNGV. This CDR3 has 15 amino acids. V trimming: 5 bases; J trimming: 7 bases; junction bases outside the gene matches: 11. Assay: immunoSEQ multiplex PCR; the TCRdb copy retains only in-frame clones and omits some. The table includes 100,000 or so clones, about 89% detected once. This receptor was taken from a female donor with multiple sclerosis, enrolled in a pregnancy study. The sequences come from peripheral blood, collected after pregnancy. The chain links TRBV11-2 to TRBJ2-1; 7 nucleotides match TRBD2. For the CDR3, the DNA is TGTGCCAGCAGCCCCCTCCGCGGGGGAATAAATGAGCAGTTCTTC. As protein: CASSPLRGGINEQFF.